What follows are 18 T cell receptor beta chains derived from one specimen sequenced in a study of blood T cell repertoires in COVID-19 (TCRdb year 2020). Libraries were prepared through the immunoSEQ multiplex PCR assay. TCRdb stores this immuneACCESS table with in-frame sequences only. Part of the clones is absent; in the studies checked, under half of the shortfall reflects unresolved V genes, and no reason is known for the rest. For this sample there are around 140,000 clones; more than 75% appear just once. 2% to 2.5% of the sample rests with the top ten. What was sequenced was peripheral blood. Source of these receptors: a man in his sixties or seventies with active COVID-19.

The chain carries TRBV6-6 and TRBJ2-3; 8 positions match TRBD2. V trimming: 5 bases; J trimming: 4 bases; junction bases outside the gene matches: 14. The CDR3 loop spans 17 amino acids. The germline V gene encodes CDR1 MNHNY and CDR2 SVGAGI (reference sequence). The CDR3 coding sequence is TGTGCCAGCAGTCCCAGGGTTAGCGGGGAGTGGGCAGATACGCAGTATTTT. Residues: CASSPRVSGEWADTQYF.

This rearrangement joins TRBV5-4 to TRBJ2-1, with D unclear. CDR3 length: 13 residues. Trimming left V 7 bases short and J 4 bases short, with 12 bases between. CDR1 is SGHNT and CDR2 is YYREEE in the germline V gene (reference sequence). CDR3 DNA: TGTGCCAGCGGTGAGGTCAGTTACAATGAGCAGTTCTTC. It codes for CASGEVSYNEQFF.

The chain combines TRBV5-6 with TRBJ2-7; no reliable D call. The germline CDR1 and CDR2 sequences are SGHDT and YYEEEE. The CDR3 is made up of 14 amino acids. Trimming removed 4 bases from V and 6 bases from J, with 17 bases in between. CDR3 sequence reads: CASSLRSSSGEQYF. CDR3 DNA: TGTGCCAGCAGCCTCCGGTCCAGCTCGGGCGAGCAGTACTTC.

The V gene is TRBV28, the J gene TRBJ1-2; a weak D match, TRBD1 (6 bases). Deletions cut 6 bases from V and 3 bases from J, with 14 bases between. Looked up from germline, CDR1 is MDHEN and CDR2 is SYDVKM. There are 14 residues in the CDR3. The CDR3 loop is CASRSTGSDYGYTF. The CDR3 DNA reads as TGTGCCAGCAGGTCTACAGGGTCTGACTATGGCTACACCTTC.

The V and J genes are TRBV18 and TRBJ1-1; tentatively, D is TRBD1 (5 bases). Germline V lookup: CDR1 KGHSH, CDR2 LQKENI. The ends were cut back, 1 base at V and 1 base at J, with 7 bases in the middle. This CDR3 has 14 amino acids. CDR3 bases: TGTGCCAGCTCACCACTGACAGAGAACACTGAAGCTTTCTTT. Residues: CASSPLTENTEAFF.

The chain carries TRBV6-6 and TRBJ1-5; D might be TRBD1 (5 bases). Germline V gives CDR1 MNHNY, CDR2 SVGAGI (reference sequence). CDR3 size: 15 residues. Between the trimmed V and J ends, which lost 0 bases and 3 bases, there was a span of 9 bases. The CDR3 nucleotides read TGTGCCAGCAGTTACTCGACAGCGTACAATCAGCCCCAGCATTTT. Residues: CASSYSTAYNQPQHF.

This clone is judged medium-sized. This chain links TRBV28 with TRBJ2-7, with 7 bases matching TRBD1. The CDR3 runs to 15 residues. V shed 1 base, J shed 3 bases, and the junction held 6 bases outside the gene matches. Germline V gene lookup returns CDR1 MDHEN and CDR2 SYDVKM. The CDR3 sequence: CASSLLGGDLYEQYF. CDR3 nucleotide sequence: TGTGCCAGCAGTTTATTAGGGGGCGACCTCTACGAGCAGTACTTC. Looking up the rest from reference TRBV28 and TRBJ2-7 gives the full variable domain: DVKVTQSSRYLVKRTGEKVFLECVQDMDHENMFWYRQDPGLGLRLIYFSYDVKMKEKGDIPEGYSVSREKKERFSLILESASTNQTSMYLCASSLLGGDLYEQYFGPGTRLTVT.

This chain links TRBV4-3 with TRBJ1-6, with D tentatively TRBD1 (5 bases). From germline, CDR1 is LGHNA and CDR2 YSLEER. V shed 6 bases and J shed 9 bases, with 12 bases lying between them. The CDR3 length is 13 residues. CDR3 in DNA: TGCGCCAGCAGAGGGGTTGCGAGTTCACCCCTCCACTTT. It yields the protein CASRGVASSPLHF.

The gene calls are TRBV28 and TRBJ1-5; 9 positions agree with TRBD1. CDR3 length: 15 residues. Germline V CDR1 and CDR2: MDHEN, SYDVKM. V lost 3 bases to trimming and J lost 2 bases; unmatched junction nucleotides: 2. The CDR3: CASSFHRGRNQPQHF. The DNA for the CDR3 is TGTGCCAGCAGTTTCCACAGGGGGCGCAATCAGCCCCAGCATTTT.

V gene TRBV4-1 combines with J gene TRBJ2-6; TRBD2 might be the D (5 bases). CDR3 length equals 16 residues. Germline V gene sequence: CDR1 MGHRA, CDR2 YSYEKL. Trimming removed 0 bases from V and 0 bases from J, with 6 bases in between. The CDR3 DNA is TGCGCCAGCAGCCAAGAAGGGAGCTCTGGGGCCAACGTCCTGACTTTC. It specifies CASSQEGSSGANVLTF.

The chain couples TRBV6-6 to TRBJ2-7, with a possible D match to TRBD2 (6 bases). The CDR3 is 14 amino acids. V was pared by 6 bases and J by 4 bases, with 16 bases between. The germline gives CDR1 MNHNY, CDR2 SVGAGI (reference sequence). The CDR3 region has the DNA TGTGCCAGCAGAGGGGACTCGCATAAATACGAGCAGTACTTC. Translating gives CASRGDSHKYEQYF.

The CDR3 here is CASSKGGLAGPRAYNEQFF. CDR3 coding DNA: TGTGCCAGCAGCAAAGGCGGACTAGCGGGACCGAGGGCTTACAATGAGCAGTTCTTC. The gene calls are TRBV21-1 and TRBJ2-1; the DNA was not used to check the table's D call, TRBD2. TRBV21-1 is termed a pseudogene. There are 19 residues in the CDR3.

The chain is built from TRBV28 and TRBJ2-7; TRBD2 aligns across 7 bases. The CDR3 runs to 17 residues. Germline lookup yields CDR1 MDHEN and CDR2 SYDVKM. J lost 4 bases, V lost 1 base, and 13 bases had no gene match. CDR3: CASSLLGPPAGVYEQYF. As DNA, the CDR3 is TGTGCCAGCAGTTTATTAGGGCCTCCGGCGGGAGTTTACGAGCAGTACTTC.

This clone came up once. The CDR3 spells CASSQGGTGHQPQHF. CDR3 DNA: TGTGCCAGCAGCCAAGGTGGGACAGGGCATCAGCCCCAGCATTTT. This rearrangement joins TRBV14 to TRBJ1-5; 9 nucleotides line up with TRBD1. The CDR3 is 15 amino acids. Germline trimming cut 1 base from V and 5 bases from J; bases unmatched to any gene: 3. CDR1 and CDR2 (germline): SGHDN, FVKESK.

J is TRBJ2-1 and V is TRBV20-1; TRBD2 is a possible D gene (6 bases). The CDR3 sequence is 10 residues long. The ends were cut back, 5 bases at V and 13 bases at J, with 12 bases in the middle. Looked up from germline, CDR1 is DFQATT and CDR2 is SNEGSKA (reference sequence). The CDR3 is CSASRETQFF. The CDR3 nucleotides are TGCAGTGCTTCTCGGGAGACTCAGTTCTTC.

This clone was counted ten times or more. The chain links TRBV11-2 to TRBJ2-5; tentative D call: TRBD2 (6 bases). The V end was cut by 6 bases, the J end by 4 bases, with 21 bases between. This CDR3 spans 16 amino acids. CDR1 and CDR2 from the germline V gene are SGHAT and FQNNGV. CDR3 DNA: TGTGCCAGCAGTTTCCGGGACTGGCAGGGCGGAGAGACCCAGTACTTC. It is translated as CASSFRDWQGGETQYF. Drawing the rest from reference TRBV11-2 and TRBJ2-5, the complete variable domain is EAGVAQSPRYKIIEKRQSVAFWCNPISGHATLYWYQQILGQGPKLLIQFQNNGVVDDSQLPKDRFSAERLKGVDSTLKIQPAKLEDSAVYLCASSFRDWQGGETQYFGPGTRLLVL.

V and J are TRBV6-5 and TRBJ1-3, with D hard to call. The CDR3 runs 13 residues. Germline values: CDR1 MNHEY, CDR2 SVGAGI. Trimming shortened V by 6 bases and J by 4 bases, and 10 bases separated the two germline ends. Here the CDR3 DNA reads TGTGCCAGCAGACGCCCCACAGGAAACACCATATATTTT. Translating gives CASRRPTGNTIYF.

The chain has TRBV6-4 and TRBJ2-1; the D gene is possibly TRBD2 (5 bases). Germline V gene data show CDR1 as MRHNA and CDR2 as SNTAGT. The V gene lost 2 bases and the J gene lost 7 bases, with 15 bases spanning the gap. The CDR3 is made up of 15 amino acids. CDR3 DNA sequence: TGTGCCAGCAGTGACGCCCCCCCAACTAGTAATGAGCAGTTCTTC. This translates into CASSDAPPTSNEQFF.